This entry is about one T cell receptor beta chain. The target antigen is unknown. PBMCs, at least 7 million per sample, were isolated. A second PCR of roughly 7 to 11 cycles used a sample-barcoded 5' primer and a J-beta primer mix. MiXCR was run by TCRdb on the 5' RACE reads, yielding one entry per CDR3 protein. The repertoire holds about 1.4 million distinct CDR3 sequences, with 55% to 75% as singletons. These data belong to a study of blood T cells in healthy people across ages. Notes on the study in general: From one million sequenced T cells, diversity estimates were lower bounds.

The germline gives CDR1 DFQATT, CDR2 SNEGSKA (reference sequence). V was clipped by 5 bases and J by 8 bases; unmatched bases: 8. CDR3 length: 12 amino acids. This chain uses TRBV20-1 with TRBJ1-2; 7 nucleotides match TRBD1. The sample consisted of blood. The receptor was isolated from a man aged 18 to 29 in good health. The CDR3 loop reads CSAVTGRRGYTF. The CDR3 region has the DNA TGCAGTGCTGTGACAGGGAGACGGGGCTACACCTTC.